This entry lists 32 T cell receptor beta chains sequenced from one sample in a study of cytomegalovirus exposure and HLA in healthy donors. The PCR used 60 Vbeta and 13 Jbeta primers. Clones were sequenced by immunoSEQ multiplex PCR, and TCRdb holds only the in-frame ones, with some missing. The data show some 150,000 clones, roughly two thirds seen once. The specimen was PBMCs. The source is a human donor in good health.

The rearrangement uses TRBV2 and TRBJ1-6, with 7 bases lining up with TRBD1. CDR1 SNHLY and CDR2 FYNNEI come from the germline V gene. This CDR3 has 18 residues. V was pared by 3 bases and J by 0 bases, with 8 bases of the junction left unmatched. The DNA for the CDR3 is TGTGCCAGCAGTGACGAACTTGGGACAGACTCCTATAATTCACCCCTCCACTTT. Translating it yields CASSDELGTDSYNSPLHF.

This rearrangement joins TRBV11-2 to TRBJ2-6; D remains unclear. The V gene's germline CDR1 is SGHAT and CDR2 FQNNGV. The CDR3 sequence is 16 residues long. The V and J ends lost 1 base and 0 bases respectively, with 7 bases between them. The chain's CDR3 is CASSLVRASGANVLTF. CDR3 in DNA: TGTGCCAGCAGCTTAGTTAGAGCCTCTGGGGCCAACGTCCTGACTTTC. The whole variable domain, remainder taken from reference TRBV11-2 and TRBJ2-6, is EAGVAQSPRYKIIEKRQSVAFWCNPISGHATLYWYQQILGQGPKLLIQFQNNGVVDDSQLPKDRFSAERLKGVDSTLKIQPAKLEDSAVYLCASSLVRASGANVLTFGAGSRLTVL.

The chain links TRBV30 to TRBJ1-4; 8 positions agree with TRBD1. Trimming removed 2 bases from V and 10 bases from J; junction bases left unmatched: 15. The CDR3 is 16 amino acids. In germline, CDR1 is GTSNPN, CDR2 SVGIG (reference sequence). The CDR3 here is CAWSLNADRVFGKLFF. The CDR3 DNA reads TGTGCCTGGAGTCTTAATGCGGACAGGGTTTTCGGAAAACTGTTTTTT. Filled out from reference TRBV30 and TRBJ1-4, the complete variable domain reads SQTIHQWPATLVQPVGSPLSLECTVEGTSNPNLYWYRQAAGRGLQLLFYSVGIGQISSEVPQNLSASRPQDRQFILSSKKLLLSDSGFYLCAWSLNADRVFGKLFFGSGTQLSVL.

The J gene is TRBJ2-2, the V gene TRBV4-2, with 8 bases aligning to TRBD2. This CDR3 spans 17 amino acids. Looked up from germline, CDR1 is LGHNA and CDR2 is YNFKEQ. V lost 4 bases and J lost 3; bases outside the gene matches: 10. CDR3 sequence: CASSRGSGTRDTGELFF. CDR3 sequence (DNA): TGTGCCAGCAGCCGTGGGTCCGGGACTAGAGACACCGGGGAGCTGTTTTTT.

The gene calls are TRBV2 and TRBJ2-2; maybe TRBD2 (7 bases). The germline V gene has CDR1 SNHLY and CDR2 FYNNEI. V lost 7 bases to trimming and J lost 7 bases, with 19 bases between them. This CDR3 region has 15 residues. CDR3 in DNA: TGTGCCAGCAAGGGGGGGCCTGGTGGGAACGGGGAGCTGTTTTTT. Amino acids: CASKGGPGGNGELFF.

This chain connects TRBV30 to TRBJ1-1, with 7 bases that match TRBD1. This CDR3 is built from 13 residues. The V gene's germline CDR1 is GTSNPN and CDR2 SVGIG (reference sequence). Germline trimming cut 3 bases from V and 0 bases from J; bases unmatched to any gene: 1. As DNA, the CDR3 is TGTGCCTGGAGGACAGGGTTGAACACTGAAGCTTTCTTT. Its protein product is CAWRTGLNTEAFF. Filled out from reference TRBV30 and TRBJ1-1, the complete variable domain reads SQTIHQWPATLVQPVGSPLSLECTVEGTSNPNLYWYRQAAGRGLQLLFYSVGIGQISSEVPQNLSASRPQDRQFILSSKKLLLSDSGFYLCAWRTGLNTEAFFGQGTRLTVV.

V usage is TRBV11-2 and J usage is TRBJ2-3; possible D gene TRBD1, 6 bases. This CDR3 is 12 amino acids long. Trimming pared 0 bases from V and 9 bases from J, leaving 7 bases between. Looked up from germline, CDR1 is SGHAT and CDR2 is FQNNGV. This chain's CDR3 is CASSLDRGTQYF. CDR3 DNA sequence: TGTGCCAGCAGCTTAGATAGGGGGACGCAGTATTTT.

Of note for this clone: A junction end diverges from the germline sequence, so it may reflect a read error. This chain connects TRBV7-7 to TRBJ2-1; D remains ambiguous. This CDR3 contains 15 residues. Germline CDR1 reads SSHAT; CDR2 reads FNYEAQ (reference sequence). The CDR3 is CASSFGLATHNEQFF. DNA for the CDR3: TGTGCTAGCAGCTTTGGGTTAGCAACGCACAATGAGCAGTTCTTC.

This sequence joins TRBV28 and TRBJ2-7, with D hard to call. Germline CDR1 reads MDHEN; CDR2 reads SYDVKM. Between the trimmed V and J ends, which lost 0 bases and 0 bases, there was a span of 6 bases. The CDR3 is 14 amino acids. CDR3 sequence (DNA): TGTGCCAGCAGTTTATGGGGCAGCTCCTACGAGCAGTACTTC. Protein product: CASSLWGSSYEQYF.

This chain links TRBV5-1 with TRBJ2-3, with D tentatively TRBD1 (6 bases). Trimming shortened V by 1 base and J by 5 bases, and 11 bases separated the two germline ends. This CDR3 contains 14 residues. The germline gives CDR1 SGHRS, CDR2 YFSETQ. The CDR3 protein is CASSLRQGKDTQYF. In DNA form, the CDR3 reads TGCGCCAGCAGCTTGCGGCAGGGGAAAGATACGCAGTATTTT.

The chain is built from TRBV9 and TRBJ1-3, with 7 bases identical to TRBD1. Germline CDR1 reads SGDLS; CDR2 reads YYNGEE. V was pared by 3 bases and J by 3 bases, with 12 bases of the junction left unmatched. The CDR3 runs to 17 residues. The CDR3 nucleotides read TGTGCCAGCAGCGGCCGGGACAGCGAACGTAGTGGAAACACCATATATTTT. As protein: CASSGRDSERSGNTIYF.

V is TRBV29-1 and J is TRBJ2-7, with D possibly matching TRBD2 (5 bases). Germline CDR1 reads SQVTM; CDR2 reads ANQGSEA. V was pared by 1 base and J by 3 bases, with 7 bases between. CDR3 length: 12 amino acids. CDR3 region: CSVEGRDYEQYF. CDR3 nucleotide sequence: TGCAGCGTTGAAGGTCGGGACTACGAGCAGTACTTC.

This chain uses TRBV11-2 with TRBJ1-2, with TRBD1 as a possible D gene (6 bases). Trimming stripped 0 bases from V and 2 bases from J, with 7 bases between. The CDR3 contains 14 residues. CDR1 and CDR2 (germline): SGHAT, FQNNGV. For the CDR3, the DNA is TGTGCCAGCAGCTTAGACAGGGGAAACTATGGCTACACCTTC. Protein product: CASSLDRGNYGYTF. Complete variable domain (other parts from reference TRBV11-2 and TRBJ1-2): EAGVAQSPRYKIIEKRQSVAFWCNPISGHATLYWYQQILGQGPKLLIQFQNNGVVDDSQLPKDRFSAERLKGVDSTLKIQPAKLEDSAVYLCASSLDRGNYGYTFGSGTRLTVV.

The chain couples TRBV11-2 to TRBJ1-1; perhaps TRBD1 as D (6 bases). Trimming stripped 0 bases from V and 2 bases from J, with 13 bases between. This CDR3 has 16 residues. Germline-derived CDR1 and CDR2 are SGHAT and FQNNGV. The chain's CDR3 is CASSLDRRGGNTEAFF. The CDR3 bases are TGTGCCAGCAGCTTAGATCGTAGGGGGGGAAACACTGAAGCTTTCTTT. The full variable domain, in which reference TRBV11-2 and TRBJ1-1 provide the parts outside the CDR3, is EAGVAQSPRYKIIEKRQSVAFWCNPISGHATLYWYQQILGQGPKLLIQFQNNGVVDDSQLPKDRFSAERLKGVDSTLKIQPAKLEDSAVYLCASSLDRRGGNTEAFFGQGTRLTVV.

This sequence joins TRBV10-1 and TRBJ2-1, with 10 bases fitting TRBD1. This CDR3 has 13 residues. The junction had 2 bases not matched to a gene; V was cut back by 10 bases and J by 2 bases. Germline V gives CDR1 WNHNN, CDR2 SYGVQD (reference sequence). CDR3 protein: CATGTGAYNEQFF. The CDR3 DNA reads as TGCGCCACCGGGACAGGGGCCTACAATGAGCAGTTCTTC.

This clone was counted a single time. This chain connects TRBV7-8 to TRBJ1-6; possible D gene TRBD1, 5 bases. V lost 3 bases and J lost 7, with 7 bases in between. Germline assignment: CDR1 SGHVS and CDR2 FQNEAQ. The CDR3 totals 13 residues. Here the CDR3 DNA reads TGTGCCAGCAGCTTTGGGGGGAATTCACCCCTCCACTTT. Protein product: CASSFGGNSPLHF.

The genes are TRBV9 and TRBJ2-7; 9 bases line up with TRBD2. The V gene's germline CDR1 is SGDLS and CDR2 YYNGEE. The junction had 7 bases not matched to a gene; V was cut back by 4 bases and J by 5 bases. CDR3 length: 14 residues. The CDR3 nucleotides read TGTGCCAGCAGCCCCTCTAGCGGGGAAGACGAGCAGTACTTC. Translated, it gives CASSPSSGEDEQYF.

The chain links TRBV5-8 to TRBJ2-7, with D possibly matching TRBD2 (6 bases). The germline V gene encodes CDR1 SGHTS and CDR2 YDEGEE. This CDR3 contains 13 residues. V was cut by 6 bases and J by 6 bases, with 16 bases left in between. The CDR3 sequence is CASNGGGIGEQYF. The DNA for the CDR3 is TGTGCCAGCAACGGGGGTGGAATTGGCGAGCAGTACTTC.

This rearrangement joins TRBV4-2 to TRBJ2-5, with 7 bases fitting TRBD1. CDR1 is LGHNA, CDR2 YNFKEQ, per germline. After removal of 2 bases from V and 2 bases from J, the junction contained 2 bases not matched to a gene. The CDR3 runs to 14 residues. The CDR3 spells CASSQPGQQETQYF. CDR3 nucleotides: TGTGCCAGCAGCCAACCGGGACAGCAAGAGACCCAGTACTTC.

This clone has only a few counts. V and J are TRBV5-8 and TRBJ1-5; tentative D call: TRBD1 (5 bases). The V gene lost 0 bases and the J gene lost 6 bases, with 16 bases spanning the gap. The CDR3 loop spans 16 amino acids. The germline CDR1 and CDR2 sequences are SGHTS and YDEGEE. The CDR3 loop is CASSLGVGGSSQPQHF. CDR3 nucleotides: TGTGCCAGCAGCTTGGGAGTTGGGGGGTCGAGTCAGCCCCAGCATTTT.

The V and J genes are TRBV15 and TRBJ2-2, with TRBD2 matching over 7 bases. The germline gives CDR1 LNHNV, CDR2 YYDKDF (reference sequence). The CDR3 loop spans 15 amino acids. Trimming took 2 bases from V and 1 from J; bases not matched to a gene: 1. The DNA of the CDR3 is TGTGCCACCAGCAGATCGGGGGGGAACACCGGGGAGCTGTTTTTT. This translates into CATSRSGGNTGELFF.

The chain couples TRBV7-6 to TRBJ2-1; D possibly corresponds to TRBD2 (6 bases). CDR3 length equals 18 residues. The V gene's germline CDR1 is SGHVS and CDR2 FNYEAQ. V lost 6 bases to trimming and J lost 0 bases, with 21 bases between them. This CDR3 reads CASSQLAAGGLSYNEQFF. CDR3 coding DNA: TGTGCCAGCAGTCAATTAGCCGCTGGGGGACTCTCCTACAATGAGCAGTTCTTC.

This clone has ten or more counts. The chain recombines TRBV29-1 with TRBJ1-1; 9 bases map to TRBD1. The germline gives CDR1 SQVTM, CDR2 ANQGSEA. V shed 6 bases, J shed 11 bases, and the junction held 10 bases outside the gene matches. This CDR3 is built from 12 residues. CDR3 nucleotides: TGCAGCGTAGATGAACAGGGGGCCCGGGCTTTCTTT. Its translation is CSVDEQGARAFF.

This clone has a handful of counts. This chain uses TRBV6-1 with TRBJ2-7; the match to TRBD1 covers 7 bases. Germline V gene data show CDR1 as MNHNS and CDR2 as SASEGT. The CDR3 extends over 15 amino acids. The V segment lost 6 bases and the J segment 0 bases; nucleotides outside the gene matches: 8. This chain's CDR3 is CASREIRDSSYEQYF. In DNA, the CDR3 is TGTGCCAGCAGAGAGATAAGGGACAGCTCCTACGAGCAGTACTTC.

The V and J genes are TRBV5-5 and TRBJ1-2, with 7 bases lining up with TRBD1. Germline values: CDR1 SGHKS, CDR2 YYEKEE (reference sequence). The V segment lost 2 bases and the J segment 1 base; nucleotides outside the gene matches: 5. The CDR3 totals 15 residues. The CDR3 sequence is CASSLGQVNNYGYTF. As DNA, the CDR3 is TGTGCCAGCAGCTTAGGACAGGTGAATAACTATGGCTACACCTTC.

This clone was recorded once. The CDR3 reads CASSYGGTMDEQFF. The CDR3 DNA reads as TGTGCCAGCAGTTACGGGGGCACGATGGATGAGCAGTTCTTC. The V call is TRBV6-5, the J call TRBJ2-1; D may be TRBD1 (6 bases). V lost 2 bases and J 8 bases, leaving 13 bases between the germline ends. Germline V CDR1 and CDR2: MNHEY, SVGAGI. This CDR3 spans 14 amino acids.

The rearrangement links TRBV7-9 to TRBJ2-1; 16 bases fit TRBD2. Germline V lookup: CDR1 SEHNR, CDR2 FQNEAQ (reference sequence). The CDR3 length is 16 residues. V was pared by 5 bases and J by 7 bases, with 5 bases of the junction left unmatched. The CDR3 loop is CASSAGLAGGPNEQFF. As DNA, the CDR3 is TGTGCCAGCAGCGCGGGACTAGCGGGAGGGCCGAATGAGCAGTTCTTC.

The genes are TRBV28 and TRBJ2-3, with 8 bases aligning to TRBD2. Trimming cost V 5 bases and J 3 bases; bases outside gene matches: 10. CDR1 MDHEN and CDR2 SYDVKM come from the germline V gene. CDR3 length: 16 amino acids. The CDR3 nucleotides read TGTGCCAGCAGTGTCTTAGGAGCGGGGGCGACAGATACGCAGTATTTT. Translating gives CASSVLGAGATDTQYF. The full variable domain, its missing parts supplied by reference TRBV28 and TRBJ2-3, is DVKVTQSSRYLVKRTGEKVFLECVQDMDHENMFWYRQDPGLGLRLIYFSYDVKMKEKGDIPEGYSVSREKKERFSLILESASTNQTSMYLCASSVLGAGATDTQYFGPGTRLTVL.

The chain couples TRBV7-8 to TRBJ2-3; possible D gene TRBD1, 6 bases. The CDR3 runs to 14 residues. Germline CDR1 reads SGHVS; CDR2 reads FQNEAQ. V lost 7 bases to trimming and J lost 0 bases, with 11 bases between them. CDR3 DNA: TGTGCCAGCACGGTGGGGACAAGCACAGATACGCAGTATTTT. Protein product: CASTVGTSTDTQYF.

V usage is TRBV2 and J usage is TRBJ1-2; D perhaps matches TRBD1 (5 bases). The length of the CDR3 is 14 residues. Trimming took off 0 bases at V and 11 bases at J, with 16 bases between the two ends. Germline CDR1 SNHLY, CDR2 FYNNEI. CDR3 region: CASSEAVLRQGYTF. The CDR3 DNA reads TGTGCCAGCAGTGAAGCGGTGCTCCGCCAGGGATACACCTTC.

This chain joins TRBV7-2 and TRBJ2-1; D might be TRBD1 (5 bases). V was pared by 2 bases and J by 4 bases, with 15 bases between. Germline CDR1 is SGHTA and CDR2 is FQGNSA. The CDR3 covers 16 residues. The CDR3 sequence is CASSLPPRQIYNEQFF. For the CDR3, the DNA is TGTGCCAGCAGCTTACCACCCCGACAGATTTACAATGAGCAGTTCTTC. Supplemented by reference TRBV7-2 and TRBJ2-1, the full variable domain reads GAGVSQSPSNKVTEKGKDVELRCDPISGHTALYWYRQSLGQGLEFLIYFQGNSAPDKSGLPSDRFSAERTGGSVSTLTIQRTQQEDSAVYLCASSLPPRQIYNEQFFGPGTRLTVL.

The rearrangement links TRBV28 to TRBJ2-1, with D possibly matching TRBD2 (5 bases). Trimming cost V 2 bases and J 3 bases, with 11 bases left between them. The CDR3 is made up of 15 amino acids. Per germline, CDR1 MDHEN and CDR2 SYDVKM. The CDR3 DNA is TGTGCCAGCAGTTTAGCTCGGGGATACTACAATGAGCAGTTCTTC. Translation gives CASSLARGYYNEQFF.